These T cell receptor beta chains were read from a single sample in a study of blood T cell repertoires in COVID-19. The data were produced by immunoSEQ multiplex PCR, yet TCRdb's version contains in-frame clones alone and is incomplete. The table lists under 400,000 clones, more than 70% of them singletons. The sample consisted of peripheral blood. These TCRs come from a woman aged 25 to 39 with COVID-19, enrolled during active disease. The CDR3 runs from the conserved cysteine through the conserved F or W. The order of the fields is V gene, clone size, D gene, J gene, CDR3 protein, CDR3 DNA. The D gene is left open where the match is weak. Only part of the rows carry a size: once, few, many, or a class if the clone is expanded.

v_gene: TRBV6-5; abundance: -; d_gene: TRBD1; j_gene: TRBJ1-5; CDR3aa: CASSYSGQGNQPQHF; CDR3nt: TGTGCCAGCAGTTACTCGGGACAGGGGAATCAGCCCCAGCATTTT
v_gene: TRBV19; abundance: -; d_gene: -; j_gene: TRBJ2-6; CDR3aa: CASSIGASGANVLTF; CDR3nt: TGTGCCAGTAGTATTGGGGCCTCTGGGGCCAACGTCCTGACTTTC
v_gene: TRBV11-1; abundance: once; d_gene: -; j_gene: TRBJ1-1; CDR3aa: CASSADTGRNTEAFF; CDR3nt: TGTGCCAGCAGCGCAGATACCGGGAGGAACACTGAAGCTTTCTTT
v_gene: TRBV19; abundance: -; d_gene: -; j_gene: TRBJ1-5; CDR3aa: CASRGHNSRGTNQPQHF; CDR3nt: TGTGCCAGTAGAGGACATAACTCAAGGGGGACCAATCAGCCCCAGCATTTT
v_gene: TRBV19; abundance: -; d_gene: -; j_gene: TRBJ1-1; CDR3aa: CASKVGIYSPPEAFF; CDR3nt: TGTGCCAGTAAAGTGGGTATTTACAGCCCCCCTGAAGCTTTCTTT
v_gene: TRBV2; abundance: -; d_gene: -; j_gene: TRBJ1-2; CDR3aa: CASSVFQGGDYGYTF; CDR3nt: TGTGCCAGCAGTGTCTTTCAGGGTGGGGACTATGGCTACACCTTC
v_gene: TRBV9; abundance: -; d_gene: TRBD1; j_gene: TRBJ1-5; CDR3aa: CASSPHGQVGQPQHF; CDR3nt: TGTGCCAGCAGCCCACACGGACAGGTCGGCCAGCCCCAGCATTTT
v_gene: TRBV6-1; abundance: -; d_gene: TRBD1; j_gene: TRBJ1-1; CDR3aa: CASSDRTGGKRAEAFF; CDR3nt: TGTGCCAGCAGTGACCGGACAGGGGGAAAGCGGGCTGAAGCTTTCTTT
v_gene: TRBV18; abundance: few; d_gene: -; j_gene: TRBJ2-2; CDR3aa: CASSPGTQNTGELFF; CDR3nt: TGTGCCAGCTCCCCCGGGACTCAAAACACCGGGGAGCTGTTTTTT
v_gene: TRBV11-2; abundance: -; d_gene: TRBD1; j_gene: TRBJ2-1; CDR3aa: CASSLVGGGQGARYNEQFF; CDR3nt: TGTGCCAGCAGCTTAGTAGGAGGAGGACAGGGGGCCAGATACAATGAGCAGTTCTTC
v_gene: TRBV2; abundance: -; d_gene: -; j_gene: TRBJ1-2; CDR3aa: CASSQGPTNYGYTF; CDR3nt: TGTGCCAGCAGCCAGGGGCCCACTAACTATGGCTACACCTTC
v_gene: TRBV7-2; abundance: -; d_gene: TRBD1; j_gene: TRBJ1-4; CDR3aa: CASSLVGGDRVSEKLFF; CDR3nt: TGTGCCAGCAGCTTAGTAGGGGGGGACAGGGTTTCGGAAAAACTGTTTTTT
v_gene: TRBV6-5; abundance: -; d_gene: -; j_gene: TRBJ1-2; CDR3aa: CASSYSWESNGYTF; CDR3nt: TGTGCCAGCAGTTACTCGTGGGAGTCGAATGGCTACACCTTC
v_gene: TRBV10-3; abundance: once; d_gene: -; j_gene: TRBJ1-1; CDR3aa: CAISGPWGEGRTEAFF; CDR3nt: TGTGCCATCAGTGGCCCGTGGGGCGAGGGGAGGACTGAAGCTTTCTTT
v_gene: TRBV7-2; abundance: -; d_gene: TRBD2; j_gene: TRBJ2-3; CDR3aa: CASSSRTSPDTQYF; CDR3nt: TGTGCCAGCAGCTCCCGGACTAGTCCCGATACGCAGTATTTT
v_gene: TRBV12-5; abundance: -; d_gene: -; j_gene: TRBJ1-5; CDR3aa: CASGLGTSNQPQHF; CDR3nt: TGTGCTAGTGGTTTGGGGACATCTAATCAGCCCCAGCATTTT
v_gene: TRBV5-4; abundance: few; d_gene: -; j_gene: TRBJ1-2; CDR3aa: CASSLRAGLSGLGGYTF; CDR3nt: TGTGCCAGCAGCTTGAGGGCAGGGCTTAGTGGATTGGGTGGCTACACCTTC
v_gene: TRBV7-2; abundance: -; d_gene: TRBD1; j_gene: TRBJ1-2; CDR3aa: CASSPDRSYYGYTF; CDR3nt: TGTGCCAGCAGCCCGGACAGGAGCTACTATGGCTACACCTTC
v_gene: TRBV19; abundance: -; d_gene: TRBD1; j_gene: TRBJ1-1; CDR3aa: CASSTPGQKNTEAFF; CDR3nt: TGTGCCAGTAGTACCCCGGGACAGAAAAACACTGAAGCTTTCTTT
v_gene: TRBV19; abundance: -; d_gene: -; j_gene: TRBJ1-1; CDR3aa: CASSIVSYTEAFF; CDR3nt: TGTGCCAGTAGTATAGTTTCCTACACTGAAGCTTTCTTT
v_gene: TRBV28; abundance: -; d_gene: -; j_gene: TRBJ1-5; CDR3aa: CASRERFYSNQPQHF; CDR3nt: TGTGCCAGCAGAGAGCGGTTTTATAGCAATCAGCCCCAGCATTTT
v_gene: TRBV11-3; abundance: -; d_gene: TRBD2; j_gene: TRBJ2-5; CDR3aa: CASSPQASGGSRETQYF; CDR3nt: TGTGCCAGCAGCCCCCAGGCTAGCGGGGGGTCCCGCGAGACCCAGTACTTC
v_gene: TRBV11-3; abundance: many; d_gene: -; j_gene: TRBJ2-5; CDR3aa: CASSPITGISGETQYF; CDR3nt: TGTGCCAGCAGCCCAATCACAGGGATATCAGGAGAGACCCAGTACTTC
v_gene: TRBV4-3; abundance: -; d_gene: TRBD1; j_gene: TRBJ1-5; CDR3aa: CASSQVAQGHNQPQHF; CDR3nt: TGCGCCAGCAGCCAGGTCGCACAGGGGCACAATCAGCCCCAGCATTTT
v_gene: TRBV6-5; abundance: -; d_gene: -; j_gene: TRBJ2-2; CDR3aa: CATNWGGQGELFF; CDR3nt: TGTGCCACCAACTGGGGGGGGCAGGGGGAGCTGTTTTTT
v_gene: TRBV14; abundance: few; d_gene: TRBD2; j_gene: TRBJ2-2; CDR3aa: CASSQSGGGRAGELFF; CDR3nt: TGTGCCAGCAGCCAATCGGGCGGGGGACGGGCCGGGGAGCTGTTTTTT
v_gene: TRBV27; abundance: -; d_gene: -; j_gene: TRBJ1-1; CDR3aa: CASRSKVGGEAFF; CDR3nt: TGTGCCAGCCGCTCGAAGGTGGGCGGGGAAGCTTTCTTT
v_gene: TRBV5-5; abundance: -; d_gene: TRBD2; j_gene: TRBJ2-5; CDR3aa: CASSLGLAGQETQYF; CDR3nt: TGTGCCAGCAGCTTGGGACTAGCGGGGCAAGAGACCCAGTACTTC
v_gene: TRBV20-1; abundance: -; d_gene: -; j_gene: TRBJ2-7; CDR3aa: CSARQGYEQYF; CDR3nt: TGCAGTGCTAGACAGGGTTACGAGCAGTACTTC
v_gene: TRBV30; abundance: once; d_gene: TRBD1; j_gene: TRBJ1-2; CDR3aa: CAWAGQPPTGYTF; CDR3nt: TGTGCCTGGGCGGGACAGCCACCGACTGGCTACACCTTC
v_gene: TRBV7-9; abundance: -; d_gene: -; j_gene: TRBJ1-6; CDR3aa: CASSLGQWGEPLHF; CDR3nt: TGTGCCAGCAGCCTAGGACAGTGGGGGGAACCCCTCCACTTT
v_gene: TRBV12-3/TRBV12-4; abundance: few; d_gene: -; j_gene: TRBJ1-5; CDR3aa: CASSLGPGAQHF; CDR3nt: TGTGCCAGCAGTTTAGGACCCGGGGCCCAGCATTTT
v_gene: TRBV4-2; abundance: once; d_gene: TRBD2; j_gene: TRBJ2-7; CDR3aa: CASSETSGGSYEQYF; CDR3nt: TGTGCCAGCAGCGAAACTAGCGGGGGCTCCTACGAGCAGTACTTC
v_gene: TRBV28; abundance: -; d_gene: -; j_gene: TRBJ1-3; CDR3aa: CASSSSGTPSSGNTIYF; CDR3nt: TGTGCCAGCAGTTCCTCCGGGACACCGAGCTCTGGAAACACCATATATTTT
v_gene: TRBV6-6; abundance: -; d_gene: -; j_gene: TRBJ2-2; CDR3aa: CASSPPPSTGELFF; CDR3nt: TGTGCCAGCAGTCCCCCGCCGAGCACCGGGGAGCTGTTTTTT
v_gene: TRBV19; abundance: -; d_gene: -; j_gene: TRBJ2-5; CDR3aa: CASSIDVRKQETQYF; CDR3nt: TGTGCCAGTAGTATAGATGTGAGGAAACAAGAGACCCAGTACTTC